This is a list of T cell receptor beta chains from one sample in a study of blood T cell repertoires in COVID-19. Repertoires were generated with immunoSEQ multiplex PCR, while TCRdb's copy carries only in-frame clones and drops some. The sample has some 380,000 clones, around 87% seen once; the top ten hold 1.3%. Material: PBMCs or T cells enriched from blood (not recorded which). Receptors originate from a man aged 25-45 years who had recovered from COVID-19. The CDR3 runs from the conserved cysteine through the conserved F or W. A D gene is named only where the DNA matches it firmly. Size values are once, few and many counts, or a class for expanded clones, and some rows have none.

NA	TRBV7-9	few	TRBJ2-2	TGTGCCAGCAGCCCCTCAACAGCGAACACCGGGGAGCTGTTTTTT	CASSPSTANTGELFF
NA	TRBV6-5	few	TRBJ1-2	TGTGCCAGCAGTCCCCTGTGGGGCAGTCTGGGGGGCTACACCTTC	CASSPLWGSLGGYTF
TRBD1	TRBV5-1	few	TRBJ1-3	TGCGCCAGCAGCAGAACAGGGGCTGAGATTGGGGCCATATATTTT	CASSRTGAEIGAIYF
TRBD1	TRBV7-3	NA	TRBJ2-1	TGTGCCAGCAGCTCCCGGGACAGCCCCTACAATGAGCAGTTCTTC	CASSSRDSPYNEQFF
NA	TRBV30	NA	TRBJ1-2	TGTGCCTGGAGTGTGTACGGACTCTATGGCTACACCTTC	CAWSVYGLYGYTF
NA	TRBV12-3/TRBV12-4	NA	TRBJ1-2	TGTGCCAGCAGTTTGCGACTCACGGGCTACACCTTC	CASSLRLTGYTF
NA	TRBV6-5	NA	TRBJ1-1	TGTGCCAGCAGTTACTTGGGGGCCACTGAAGCTTTCTTT	CASSYLGATEAFF
TRBD2	TRBV5-1	NA	TRBJ2-1	TGCGCCAGCAGCCCCGGCGGGGGGGCCGATGAGCAGTTCTTC	CASSPGGGADEQFF
TRBD1	TRBV20-1	NA	TRBJ2-7	TGCAGTGCTAGTCCCTTAGGGACAGATTCAGGCGAGCAGTACTTC	CSASPLGTDSGEQYF
NA	TRBV10-3	NA	TRBJ1-1	TGTGCCATCAGTGAGGCGGGGACTGAAGCTTTCTTT	CAISEAGTEAFF
NA	TRBV6-5	NA	TRBJ1-4	TGTGCCACGCGTGGGGCAGACTTTAATGAAAAACTGTTTTTT	CATRGADFNEKLFF
NA	TRBV10-3	NA	TRBJ2-1	TGTGCCATCAGTGAGGGGGCAGGGGACTCCTACAATGAGCAGTTCTTC	CAISEGAGDSYNEQFF
NA	TRBV6-6	few	TRBJ2-2	TGTGCCAGCAGGCGACAGGGAGGCGGGGAGCTGTTTTTT	CASRRQGGGELFF
NA	TRBV15	NA	TRBJ2-1	TGTGCCACCAGCAAGGTCGGGGTCACCTACAATGAGCAGTTCTTC	CATSKVGVTYNEQFF
TRBD1	TRBV27	NA	TRBJ2-5	TGTGCCAGCCTGCCGTCACCGGGACAGGGATACACAGAGACCCAGTACTTC	CASLPSPGQGYTETQYF
NA	TRBV3-1/TRBV3-2	NA	TRBJ1-2	TGTGCCAGCAGCCACGCACAGGGCTATGGCTACACCTTC	CASSHAQGYGYTF
NA	TRBV12-5	few	TRBJ1-2	TGTGCTAGTGGTTTATCGATGGACAGCGACGGGGGCTACACCTTC	CASGLSMDSDGGYTF
TRBD1	TRBV19	NA	TRBJ1-3	TGTGCCAGTAGTATAAGTGGGGACAGCTTCTTCTCTGGAAACACCATATATTTT	CASSISGDSFFSGNTIYF
TRBD2	TRBV11-2	once	TRBJ2-2	TGTGCCAGCAGCCGAACATTAGCGGGAATGAACACCGGGGAGCTGTTTTTT	CASSRTLAGMNTGELFF
TRBD1	TRBV30	NA	TRBJ1-5	TGTGCCTGGAGTGTACCGGGACAGCACAATCAGCCCCAGCATTTT	CAWSVPGQHNQPQHF
TRBD1	TRBV19	NA	TRBJ1-5	TGTGCCAGTCGGACAGGGGATGCAGGCAATCAGCCCCAGCATTTT	CASRTGDAGNQPQHF
NA	TRBV27	NA	TRBJ2-3	TGTGCCAGCAGTCGTAGGAGGGATTTCACAGATACGCAGTATTTT	CASSRRRDFTDTQYF
TRBD1	TRBV3-1/TRBV3-2	NA	TRBJ2-7	TGTGCCAGCAGCGCCACGACAGGGGCCTACGAGCAGTACTTC	CASSATTGAYEQYF
NA	TRBV7-9	NA	TRBJ1-5	TGTGCCAGCAGCACCACAGGGTTGAACAATCAGCCCCAGCATTTT	CASSTTGLNNQPQHF
NA	TRBV7-2	NA	TRBJ2-1	TGTGCCAGCAGCTACCAAACGACAAAAGGAAATGAGCAGTTCTTC	CASSYQTTKGNEQFF
TRBD1	TRBV27	NA	TRBJ2-1	TGTGCCAGCAGTTTATCACAGGGGGACCTTAGCAATTACAATGAGCAGTTCTTC	CASSLSQGDLSNYNEQFF
NA	TRBV6-5	NA	TRBJ1-1	TGTGCCAGCAGGAGTACAGGGACGGGTACTGAAGCTTTCTTT	CASRSTGTGTEAFF
TRBD2	TRBV11-2	NA	TRBJ2-5	TGTGCCAGCAGCTTCGGAGATCAGCGGGAGCGGGAGACCCAGTACTTC	CASSFGDQRERETQYF
NA	TRBV15	NA	TRBJ1-6	TGTGCCACCAGCAGAGATGAAGAGACAGACCTTTGGACACCCCTCCACTTT	CATSRDEETDLWTPLHF
TRBD1	TRBV23-1	NA	TRBJ2-1	TGCGCCAGCAGTCACCCCGACTGGGACAGGGTTAGCGATGAGCAGTTCTTC	CASSHPDWDRVSDEQFF